The 9 T cell receptor beta chains reported below all come from one sample, sequenced in a study of technical replicates of blood from a handful of donors. Measured with immunoSEQ multiplex PCR; TCRdb has only the in-frame clones, and not every one. This sample yields 65,000 to 90,000 clones, of which roughly 93% are seen a single time; 0.24% belongs to the top ten. The sample consisted of T cells isolated from PBMCs. The receptors were gathered from a human donor in good health.

The chain carries TRBV5-6 and TRBJ2-1; D is possibly TRBD2 (5 bases). This CDR3 comprises 14 residues. The V gene's germline CDR1 is SGHDT and CDR2 YYEEEE. V gave up 1 base and J gave up 7 bases, with 12 bases separating them. CDR3 region: CASSLSGKENEQFF. CDR3 sequence (DNA): TGTGCCAGCAGCTTGTCCGGGAAGGAAAATGAGCAGTTCTTC.

The CDR3 sequence: CASSLVGEETQYF. In DNA form, the CDR3 reads TGTGCCAGCAGCTTAGTTGGGGAGGAGACCCAGTACTTC. V is TRBV11-2 and J is TRBJ2-5, with D maybe TRBD2 (5 bases). Germline CDR1 and CDR2: SGHAT and FQNNGV. This CDR3 is 13 amino acids long. The ends were cut back, 1 base at V and 5 bases at J, with 8 bases in the middle.

This sequence joins TRBV28 and TRBJ2-3; weak D call: TRBD1 (6 bases). Germline V gene lookup returns CDR1 MDHEN and CDR2 SYDVKM. With 5 bases removed from V and 5 bases from J, the gap between germline ends came to 17 bases. This CDR3 region has 15 residues. CDR3 bases: TGTGCCAGCAGTCAAGGGGGTCCGAGTGGAGATACGCAGTATTTT. Translation: CASSQGGPSGDTQYF.

This rearrangement joins TRBV14 to TRBJ1-3; D not resolved. Trimming cost V 3 bases and J 3 bases, with 3 bases left between them. Germline lookup yields CDR1 SGHDN and CDR2 FVKESK. CDR3 length: 12 amino acids. This CDR3 is CASSHRGNTIYF. The CDR3 DNA is TGTGCCAGCAGCCACCGTGGAAACACCATATATTTT.

The chain links TRBV7-9 to TRBJ1-4, with D hard to call. The CDR3 is 18 residues long. Germline V gene sequence: CDR1 SEHNR, CDR2 FQNEAQ (reference sequence). Trimming removed 4 bases from V and 5 bases from J, with 23 bases in between. This CDR3 reads CASSSSIIRAGENEKLFF. The CDR3 DNA reads as TGTGCCAGCAGCTCCTCGATTATCCGGGCCGGGGAGAATGAAAAACTGTTTTTT. Combining the CDR3 with reference TRBV7-9 and TRBJ1-4 gives the whole variable domain DTGVSQNPRHKITKRGQNVTFRCDPISEHNRLYWYRQTLGQGPEFLTYFQNEAQLEKSRLLSDRFSAERPKGSFSTLEIQRTEQGDSAMYLCASSSSIIRAGENEKLFFGSGTQLSVL.

The chain carries TRBV4-1 and TRBJ2-4, with 8 bases aligning to TRBD2. The CDR3 consists of 14 residues. Trimming at V came to 3 bases and at J to 4 bases, leaving 2 bases not matched to a gene. Germline CDR1 MGHRA, CDR2 YSYEKL. The CDR3 coding sequence is TGCGCCAGCAGCCATTTAGCGGGGAAAAACATTCAGTACTTC. Translating gives CASSHLAGKNIQYF.

The gene calls are TRBV28 and TRBJ2-7; 8 bases map to TRBD2. Germline CDR1 and CDR2: MDHEN and SYDVKM. The CDR3 runs 13 residues. The V and J ends lost 6 bases and 5 bases, in that order; junction bases with no gene match: 6. The CDR3 reads CASRSSGRDEQYF. The DNA of the CDR3 is TGTGCCAGCAGGTCCAGCGGGAGAGACGAGCAGTACTTC. Complete variable domain (other parts from reference TRBV28 and TRBJ2-7): DVKVTQSSRYLVKRTGEKVFLECVQDMDHENMFWYRQDPGLGLRLIYFSYDVKMKEKGDIPEGYSVSREKKERFSLILESASTNQTSMYLCASRSSGRDEQYFGPGTRLTVT.

The sample holds one count of this clone. This CDR3 is CASSYSGLAGGSYEQYF. The CDR3 bases are TGTGCCAGCAGCTATTCGGGACTAGCGGGAGGCTCCTACGAGCAGTACTTC. The chain recombines TRBV7-2 with TRBJ2-7; 15 bases fit TRBD2. Germline CDR1 SGHTA, CDR2 FQGNSA. J gave up 0 bases and V 4 bases, and 4 bases lay outside the gene matches. The CDR3 runs to 17 residues.

The chain links TRBV6-6 to TRBJ2-3; TRBD2 might be the D (6 bases). CDR3 size: 14 residues. Trimming took 2 bases from V and 6 from J, leaving 12 bases between them. Germline lookup yields CDR1 MNHNY and CDR2 SVGAGI (reference sequence). The CDR3 spells CASSYDLAGDTQYF. DNA for the CDR3: TGTGCCAGCAGTTACGACCTGGCGGGGGATACGCAGTATTTT.